The 13 T cell receptor beta chains listed next were all sequenced from one sample in a study of CD8+ T cells in alopecia areata. Those with alopecia areata gave lesional scalp punch biopsies and peripheral blood. Following RNA extraction, reverse transcription yielded cDNA that acted as the sequencing template. The repertoire was sequenced with immunoSEQ multiplex PCR; TCRdb's copy has only in-frame clones and lacks some. Altogether roughly 20,000 clones are present, about 70% being singletons, with the ten largest covering approximately 6.3%. The source was skin, collected at week 0. Every receptor here comes from a human donor with alopecia areata.

The chain uses TRBV4-1 and TRBJ2-1, with D unresolved. Germline CDR1 is MGHRA and CDR2 is YSYEKL. CDR3 length: 15 amino acids. The V end lost 4 bases, the J end lost 4 bases, and 14 bases lay between the germline ends. The CDR3 region has the DNA TGCGCCAGCAGCCGCCTGCCCGTCCCGTACAATGAGCAGTTCTTC. It specifies CASSRLPVPYNEQFF.

The chain uses TRBV29-1 and TRBJ2-1; TRBD1 matches at 10 bases. The length of the CDR3 is 12 residues. The ends lost 6 bases at V and 9 bases at J; junction bases unmatched: 5. Germline V gene data show CDR1 as SQVTM and CDR2 as ANQGSEA. The CDR3 loop reads CSVSTGGGEQFF. Written as DNA, the CDR3 is TGCAGCGTATCGACAGGGGGCGGTGAGCAGTTCTTC.

The chain links TRBV19 to TRBJ2-6, with D possibly being TRBD1 or TRBD2 (5 bases each). The CDR3 has 15 amino acids. V lost 10 bases to trimming and J lost 0 bases, with 13 bases between them. Germline-derived CDR1 and CDR2 are LNHDA and SQIVND (reference sequence). Here the CDR3 DNA reads TGTGCCACTAGGGACCAAGGCTCTGGGGCCAACGTCCTGACTTTC. Its translation: CATRDQGSGANVLTF. Variable domain in full (rest from reference TRBV19 and TRBJ2-6): DGGITQSPKYLFRKEGQNVTLSCEQNLNHDAMYWYRQDPGQGLRLIYYSQIVNDFQKGDIAEGYSVSREKKESFPLTVTSAQKNPTAFYLCATRDQGSGANVLTFGAGSRLTVL.

The V and J genes are TRBV27 and TRBJ2-1; no firm D call. Germline lookup yields CDR1 MNHEY and CDR2 SMNVEV (reference sequence). Trimming cost V 6 bases and J 6 bases, with 12 bases left between them. This CDR3 is 13 amino acids long. CDR3 sequence: CASRFDSRNEQFF. For the CDR3, the DNA is TGTGCCAGCAGATTTGACTCGCGCAATGAGCAGTTCTTC.

The chain couples TRBV7-2 to TRBJ2-5, with D maybe TRBD1 (5 bases). Between the trimmed V and J ends, which lost 4 bases and 10 bases, there was a span of 13 bases. Germline assignment: CDR1 SGHTA and CDR2 FQGNSA. This CDR3 has 12 residues. The CDR3 nucleotides are TGTGCCAGCAGCTCGGCAGGGTTTGACCAGTACTTC. Its protein product is CASSSAGFDQYF.

A few counts support this clone. The genes are TRBV7-9 and TRBJ2-7; no reliable D call. V was clipped by 3 bases and J by 4 bases, with 7 bases between them. Germline CDR1 is SEHNR and CDR2 is FQNEAQ (reference sequence). The CDR3 has 12 amino acids. CDR3 DNA: TGTGCCAGCAGCTTGGGGTATTACGAGCAGTACTTC. Its protein product is CASSLGYYEQYF.

Points on this clone: The same CDR3 is also encoded by other DNA sequences in this sample. The chain recombines TRBV6-5 with TRBJ2-6; 9 bases map to TRBD2. V shed 11 bases, J shed 2 bases, and the junction held 7 bases outside the gene matches. The CDR3 is made up of 15 amino acids. Per the germline V gene, CDR1 is MNHEY and CDR2 is SVGAGI. The CDR3, as DNA: TGTGCCTCAGCGGGAGGATCGGCTGGGGCCAACGTCCTGACTTTC. This encodes CASAGGSAGANVLTF.

The chain uses TRBV5-1 and TRBJ2-5; 11 bases map to TRBD1. Gene TRBJ2-7 matches the end of the DNA better, so the J call may be wrong. CDR1 and CDR2 from the germline V gene are SGHRS and YFSETQ. This CDR3 spans 15 amino acids. The CDR3 loop reads CASRVPGTGGGEQYF. CDR3 sequence (DNA): TGCGCCAGCAGGGTTCCCGGGACAGGGGGAGGCGAGCAGTACTTC.

J is TRBJ2-1 and V is TRBV7-2; 9 bases match TRBD1. V shed 1 base, J shed 14 bases, and the junction held 6 bases outside the gene matches. Germline values: CDR1 SGHTA, CDR2 FQGNSA. The CDR3 is 13 amino acids. CDR3 coding DNA: TGTGCCAGCAGCTTAGACAGGGGGCTACTTAAGTTCTTC. Translating gives CASSLDRGLLKFF.

V is TRBV9 and J is TRBJ2-3; the D is unclear. The CDR3 sequence is 13 residues long. Germline V gene data show CDR1 as SGDLS and CDR2 as YYNGEE. Trimming shortened V by 3 bases and J by 7 bases, and 12 bases separated the two germline ends. The CDR3 reads CASSAGGRYTQYF. The CDR3 coding sequence is TGTGCCAGCAGCGCAGGCGGACGGTATACGCAGTATTTT. Drawing the rest from reference TRBV9 and TRBJ2-3, the complete variable domain is DSGVTQTPKHLITATGQRVTLRCSPRSGDLSVYWYQQSLDQGLQFLIQYYNGEERAKGNILERFSAQQFPDLHSELNLSSLELGDSALYFCASSAGGRYTQYFGPGTRLTVL.

This chain connects TRBV4-3 to TRBJ2-7; D unresolved. The CDR3 sequence is 14 residues long. Trimming cost V 0 bases and J 6 bases, with 12 bases left between them. CDR1 is LGHNA, CDR2 YSLEER, per germline. The CDR3 protein is CASSQDRLVGEQYF. The CDR3 bases are TGCGCCAGCAGCCAAGATCGTCTAGTCGGCGAGCAGTACTTC.

The V and J genes are TRBV2 and TRBJ2-1; TRBD2 is a possible D gene (6 bases). V lost 8 bases and J 7 bases, leaving 15 bases between the germline ends. This CDR3 region has 13 residues. Looked up from germline, CDR1 is SNHLY and CDR2 is FYNNEI. DNA of the CDR3: TGTGCCAGCTTAGCGGCACTATTAAATGAGCAGTTCTTC. It is translated as CASLAALLNEQFF.

This clone was observed a few times. The chain uses TRBV6-5 and TRBJ1-4; no clear D gene. V lost 4 bases to trimming and J lost 4 bases, with 13 bases between them. The CDR3 covers 15 residues. CDR1 and CDR2 (germline): MNHEY, SVGAGI. For the CDR3, the DNA is TGTGCCAGCAGTTGGTCCGGGAATATTAATGAAAAACTGTTTTTT. Translated: CASSWSGNINEKLFF.